The TCR beta chain described here comes from a study of control samples from healthy donors and cancer patients. Repertoires were generated with immunoSEQ multiplex PCR, while TCRdb's copy carries only in-frame clones and drops some. The data hold about 52,000 clones, with approximately 95% observed a single time. From germline, CDR1 is MNHNY and CDR2 SVGAGI (reference sequence). The J segment lost 3 bases and the V segment lost 1 base, leaving 0 bases of the junction unmatched. The CDR3 is 14 residues long. The rearrangement joins TRBV6-6 to TRBJ2-5; TRBD1 agrees at 9 bases. The source is a man aged 25 to 45 in good health. Sequenced material: blood. CDR3 coding DNA: TGTGCCAGCAGTTACTGGACAGGGGAAGAGACCCAGTACTTC. Its protein product is CASSYWTGEETQYF.